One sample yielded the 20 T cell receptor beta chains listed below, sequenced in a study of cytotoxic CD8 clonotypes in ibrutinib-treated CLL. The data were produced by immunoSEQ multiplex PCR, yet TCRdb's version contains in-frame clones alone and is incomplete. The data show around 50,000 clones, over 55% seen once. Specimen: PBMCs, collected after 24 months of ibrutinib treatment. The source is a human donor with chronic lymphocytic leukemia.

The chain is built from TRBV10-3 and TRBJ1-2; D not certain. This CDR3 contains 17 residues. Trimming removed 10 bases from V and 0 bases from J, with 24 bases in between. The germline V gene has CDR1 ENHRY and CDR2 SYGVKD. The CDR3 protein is CASSPTFGSVTNYGYTF. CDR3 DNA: TGTGCCAGCAGCCCGACGTTCGGGTCAGTTACTAACTATGGCTACACCTTC.

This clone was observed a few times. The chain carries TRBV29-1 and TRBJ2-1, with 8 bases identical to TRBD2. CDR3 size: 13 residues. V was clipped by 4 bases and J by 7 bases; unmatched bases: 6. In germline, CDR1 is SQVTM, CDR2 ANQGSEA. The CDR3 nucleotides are TGCAGCGTTGTTACGGGGGGGCCAAATGAGCAGTTCTTC. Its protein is CSVVTGGPNEQFF.

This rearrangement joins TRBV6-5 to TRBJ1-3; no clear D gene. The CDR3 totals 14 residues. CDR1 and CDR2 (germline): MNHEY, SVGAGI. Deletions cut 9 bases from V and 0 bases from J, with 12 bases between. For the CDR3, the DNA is TGTGCCAGTTGGAGAGTGAGCTCTGGAAACACCATATATTTT. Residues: CASWRVSSGNTIYF.

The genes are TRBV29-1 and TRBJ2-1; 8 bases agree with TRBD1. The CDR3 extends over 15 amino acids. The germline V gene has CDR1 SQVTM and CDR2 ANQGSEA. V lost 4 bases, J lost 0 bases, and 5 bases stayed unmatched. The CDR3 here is CSVAIRGPSYNEQFF. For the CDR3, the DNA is TGCAGCGTTGCCATCAGGGGGCCCTCCTACAATGAGCAGTTCTTC.

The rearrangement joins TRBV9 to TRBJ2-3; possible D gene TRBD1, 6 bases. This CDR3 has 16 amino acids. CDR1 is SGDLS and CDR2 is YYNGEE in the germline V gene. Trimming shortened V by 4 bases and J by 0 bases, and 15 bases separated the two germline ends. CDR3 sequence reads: CASSPFQGSSTDTQYF. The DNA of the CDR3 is TGTGCCAGCAGCCCTTTCCAGGGGTCTAGCACAGATACGCAGTATTTT.

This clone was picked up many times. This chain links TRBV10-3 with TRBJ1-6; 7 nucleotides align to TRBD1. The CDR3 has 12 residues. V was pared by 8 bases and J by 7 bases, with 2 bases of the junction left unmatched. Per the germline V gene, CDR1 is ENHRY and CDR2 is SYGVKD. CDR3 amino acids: CAIGTDNSPLHF. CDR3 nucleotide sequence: TGTGCCATCGGGACAGACAATTCACCCCTCCACTTT.

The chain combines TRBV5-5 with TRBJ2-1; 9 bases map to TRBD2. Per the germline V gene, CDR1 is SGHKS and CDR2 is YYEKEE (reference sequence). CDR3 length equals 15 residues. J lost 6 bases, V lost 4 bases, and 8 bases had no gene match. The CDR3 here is CASSPLAGQTNEQFF. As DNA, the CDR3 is TGTGCCAGCAGCCCACTAGCGGGCCAAACCAATGAGCAGTTCTTC.

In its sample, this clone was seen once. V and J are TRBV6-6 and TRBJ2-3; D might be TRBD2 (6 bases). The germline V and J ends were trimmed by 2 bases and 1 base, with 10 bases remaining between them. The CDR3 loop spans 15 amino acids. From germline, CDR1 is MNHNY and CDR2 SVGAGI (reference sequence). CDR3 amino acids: CASSYGASGTDTQYF. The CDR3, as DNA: TGTGCCAGCAGTTACGGGGCTAGCGGCACAGATACGCAGTATTTT.

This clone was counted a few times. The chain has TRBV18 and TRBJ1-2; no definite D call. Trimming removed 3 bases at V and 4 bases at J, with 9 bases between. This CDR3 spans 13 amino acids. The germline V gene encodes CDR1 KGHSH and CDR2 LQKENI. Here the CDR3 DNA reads TGTGCCAGCTCACCCGAACAGACCTATGGCTACACCTTC. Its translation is CASSPEQTYGYTF.

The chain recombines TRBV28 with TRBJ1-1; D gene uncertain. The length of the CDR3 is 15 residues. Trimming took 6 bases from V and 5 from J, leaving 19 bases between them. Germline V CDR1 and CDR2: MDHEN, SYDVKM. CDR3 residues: CASRASGVWGTEAFF. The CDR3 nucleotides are TGTGCCAGCAGAGCGAGCGGGGTCTGGGGTACTGAAGCTTTCTTT.

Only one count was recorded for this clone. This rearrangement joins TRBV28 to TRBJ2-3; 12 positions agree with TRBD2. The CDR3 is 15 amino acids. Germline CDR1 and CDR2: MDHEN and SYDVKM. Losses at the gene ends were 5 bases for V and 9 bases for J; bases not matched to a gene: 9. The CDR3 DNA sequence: TGTGCCAGCAGTGTACTAGCGGGAGGTCCCGAAACGCAGTATTTT. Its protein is CASSVLAGGPETQYF. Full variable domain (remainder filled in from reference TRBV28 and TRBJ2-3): DVKVTQSSRYLVKRTGEKVFLECVQDMDHENMFWYRQDPGLGLRLIYFSYDVKMKEKGDIPEGYSVSREKKERFSLILESASTNQTSMYLCASSVLAGGPETQYFGPGTRLTVL.

The CDR3 region is CASNPWSSQETQYF. In nucleotides, the CDR3 is TGTGCCAGCAACCCGTGGAGCAGCCAAGAGACCCAGTACTTC. This chain joins TRBV2 and TRBJ2-5; unclear D gene. The CDR3 sequence is 14 residues long. Germline loops: CDR1 SNHLY, CDR2 FYNNEI. The V and J ends lost 7 bases and 1 base respectively, with 13 bases between them.

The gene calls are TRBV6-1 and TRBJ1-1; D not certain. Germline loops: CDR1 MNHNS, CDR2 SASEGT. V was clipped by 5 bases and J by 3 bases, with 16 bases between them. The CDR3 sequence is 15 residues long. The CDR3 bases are TGTGCCAGCAGTCCGTCGACGATCCCGGACACTGAAGCTTTCTTT. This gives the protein CASSPSTIPDTEAFF.

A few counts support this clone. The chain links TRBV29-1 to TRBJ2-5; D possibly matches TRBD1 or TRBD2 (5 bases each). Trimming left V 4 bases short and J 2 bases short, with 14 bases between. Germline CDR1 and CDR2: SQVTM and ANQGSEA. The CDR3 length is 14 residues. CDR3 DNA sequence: TGCAGCGTTGTAGCTCCGGGGCGTCAAGAGACCCAGTACTTC. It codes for CSVVAPGRQETQYF.

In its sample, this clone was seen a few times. The DNA for the CDR3 is TGTGCCATCAGCCAGTCAGGTTCTTACGAGCAGTACGTC. This codes for CAISQSGSYEQYV. This chain uses TRBV10-3 with TRBJ2-7; no firm D call. CDR1 ENHRY and CDR2 SYGVKD come from the germline V gene. The CDR3 is 13 amino acids. Trimming pared 6 bases from V and 4 bases from J, leaving 13 bases between.

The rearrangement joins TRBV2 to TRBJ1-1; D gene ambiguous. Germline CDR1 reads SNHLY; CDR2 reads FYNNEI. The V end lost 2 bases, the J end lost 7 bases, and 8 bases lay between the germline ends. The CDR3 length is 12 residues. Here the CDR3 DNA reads TGTGCCAGCAGTGAATCCGGTTATGAAGCTTTCTTT. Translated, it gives CASSESGYEAFF. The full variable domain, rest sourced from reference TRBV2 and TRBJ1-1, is EPEVTQTPSHQVTQMGQEVILRCVPISNHLYFYWYRQILGQKVEFLVSFYNNEISEKSEIFDDQFSVERPDGSNFTLKIRSTKLEDSAMYFCASSESGYEAFFGQGTRLTVV.

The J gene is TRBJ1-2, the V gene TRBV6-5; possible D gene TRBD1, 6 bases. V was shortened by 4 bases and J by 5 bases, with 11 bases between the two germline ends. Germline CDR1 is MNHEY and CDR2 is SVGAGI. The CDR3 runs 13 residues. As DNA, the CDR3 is TGTGCCAGCAGTTCCGGGACAACGTATGGCTACACCTTC. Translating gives CASSSGTTYGYTF.

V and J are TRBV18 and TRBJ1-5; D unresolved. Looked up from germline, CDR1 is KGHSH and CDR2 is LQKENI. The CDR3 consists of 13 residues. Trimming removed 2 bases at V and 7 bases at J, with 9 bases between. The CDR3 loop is CASSPEVWQPQHF. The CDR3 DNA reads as TGTGCCAGCTCACCAGAAGTGTGGCAGCCCCAGCATTTT.

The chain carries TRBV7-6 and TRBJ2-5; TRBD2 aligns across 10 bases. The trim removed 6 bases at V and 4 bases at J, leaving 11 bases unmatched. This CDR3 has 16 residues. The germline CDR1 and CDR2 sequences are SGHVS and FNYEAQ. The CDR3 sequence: CASRKLAGTNAETQYF. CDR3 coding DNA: TGTGCCAGCAGGAAACTAGCGGGGACCAATGCAGAGACCCAGTACTTC.

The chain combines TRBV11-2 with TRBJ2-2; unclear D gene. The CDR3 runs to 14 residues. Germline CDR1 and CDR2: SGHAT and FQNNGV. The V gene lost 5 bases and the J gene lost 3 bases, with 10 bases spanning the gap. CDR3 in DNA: TGTGCCAGCAGCACACGGACCTACACCGGGGAGCTGTTTTTT. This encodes CASSTRTYTGELFF. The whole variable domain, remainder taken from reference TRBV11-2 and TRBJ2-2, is EAGVAQSPRYKIIEKRQSVAFWCNPISGHATLYWYQQILGQGPKLLIQFQNNGVVDDSQLPKDRFSAERLKGVDSTLKIQPAKLEDSAVYLCASSTRTYTGELFFGEGSRLTVL.